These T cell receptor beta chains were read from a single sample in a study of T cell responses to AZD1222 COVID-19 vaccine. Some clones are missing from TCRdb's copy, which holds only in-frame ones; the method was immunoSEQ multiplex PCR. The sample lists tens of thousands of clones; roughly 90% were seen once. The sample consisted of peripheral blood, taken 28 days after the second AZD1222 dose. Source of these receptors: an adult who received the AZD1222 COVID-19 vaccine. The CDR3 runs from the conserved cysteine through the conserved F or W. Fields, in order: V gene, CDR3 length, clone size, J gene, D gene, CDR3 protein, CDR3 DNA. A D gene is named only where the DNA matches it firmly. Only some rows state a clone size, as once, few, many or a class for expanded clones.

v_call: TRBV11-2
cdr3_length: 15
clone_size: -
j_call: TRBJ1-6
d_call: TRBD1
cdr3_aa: CASSPRTGYNSPLHF
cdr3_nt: TGTGCCAGCAGCCCTCGGACAGGGTATAATTCACCCCTCCACTTT

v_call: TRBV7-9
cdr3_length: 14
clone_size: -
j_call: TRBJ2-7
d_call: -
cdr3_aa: CASSLADTSYEQYF
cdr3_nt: TGTGCCAGCAGCTTAGCGGACACCTCCTACGAGCAGTACTTC

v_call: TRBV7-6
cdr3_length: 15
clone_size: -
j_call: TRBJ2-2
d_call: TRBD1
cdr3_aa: CASSRDRGNTGELFF
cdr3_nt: TGTGCCAGCAGCAGGGACAGGGGAAACACCGGGGAGCTGTTTTTT

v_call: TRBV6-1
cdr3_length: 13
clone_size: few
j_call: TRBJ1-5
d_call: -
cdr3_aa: CASSDLREQPQHF
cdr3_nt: TGTGCCAGCAGTGACCTCAGAGAACAGCCCCAGCATTTT

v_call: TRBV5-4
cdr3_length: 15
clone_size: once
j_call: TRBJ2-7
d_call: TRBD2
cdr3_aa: CASSLFSGGNYEQYF
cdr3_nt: TGTGCCAGCAGCTTGTTCTCCGGGGGGAACTACGAGCAGTACTTC

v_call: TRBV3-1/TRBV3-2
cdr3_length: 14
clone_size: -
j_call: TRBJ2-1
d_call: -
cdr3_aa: CASSQSDFVNEQFF
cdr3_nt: TGTGCCAGCAGCCAATCGGACTTCGTCAATGAGCAGTTCTTC

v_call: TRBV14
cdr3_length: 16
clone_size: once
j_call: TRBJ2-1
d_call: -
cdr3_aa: CASSQEDYYPYNEQFF
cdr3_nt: TGTGCCAGCAGCCAAGAAGACTACTATCCTTACAATGAGCAGTTCTTC

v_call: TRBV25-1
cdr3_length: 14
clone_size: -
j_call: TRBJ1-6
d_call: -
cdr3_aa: CASSALGGNSPLHF
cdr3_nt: TGTGCCAGCAGTGCCCTCGGGGGGAATTCACCCCTCCACTTT

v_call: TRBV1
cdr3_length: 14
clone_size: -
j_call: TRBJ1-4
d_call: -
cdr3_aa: CTSSPQPCGEKLFF
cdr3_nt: TGCACCAGCAGCCCACAACCGTGCGGTGAAAAACTGTTTTTT

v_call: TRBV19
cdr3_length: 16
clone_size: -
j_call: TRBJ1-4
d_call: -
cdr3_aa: CASRGRDTSTNEKLFF
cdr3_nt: TGTGCCAGTAGAGGACGGGACACTTCAACTAATGAAAAACTGTTTTTT

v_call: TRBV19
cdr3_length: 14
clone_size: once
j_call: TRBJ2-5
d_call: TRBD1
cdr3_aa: CASRLTGAQETQYF
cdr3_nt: TGTGCCAGTAGGTTAACAGGGGCGCAAGAGACCCAGTACTTC

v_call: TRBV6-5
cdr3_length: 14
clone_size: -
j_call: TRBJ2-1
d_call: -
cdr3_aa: CASNPGAGHNEQFF
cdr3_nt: TGTGCCAGCAACCCTGGGGCGGGACACAATGAGCAGTTCTTC

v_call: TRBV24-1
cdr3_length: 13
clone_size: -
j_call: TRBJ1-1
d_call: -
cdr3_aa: CATSDGGGAQAFF
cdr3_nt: TGTGCCACCAGTGATGGAGGGGGAGCTCAAGCTTTCTTT

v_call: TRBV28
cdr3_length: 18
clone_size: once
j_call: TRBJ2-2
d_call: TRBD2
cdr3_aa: CASSLSVPWTGGPGELFF
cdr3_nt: TGTGCCAGCAGTTTGAGTGTGCCGTGGACGGGAGGGCCCGGGGAGCTGTTTTTT

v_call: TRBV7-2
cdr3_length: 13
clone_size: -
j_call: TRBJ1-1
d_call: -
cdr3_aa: CASSLTTGGEAFF
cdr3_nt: TGTGCCAGCAGCCTAACGACCGGAGGTGAAGCTTTCTTT

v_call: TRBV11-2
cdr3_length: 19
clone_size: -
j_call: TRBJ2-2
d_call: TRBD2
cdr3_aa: CASSELGLAGGKSTGELFF
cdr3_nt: TGTGCCAGCAGTGAATTGGGACTAGCGGGAGGGAAATCCACCGGGGAGCTGTTTTTT

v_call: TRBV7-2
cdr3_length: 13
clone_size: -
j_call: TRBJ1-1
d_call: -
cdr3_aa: CASSSGVYTEAFF
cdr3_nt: TGTGCCAGCAGCTCCGGGGTATACACTGAAGCTTTCTTT

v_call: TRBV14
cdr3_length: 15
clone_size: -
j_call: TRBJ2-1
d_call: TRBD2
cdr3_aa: CASSSGTSGSNEQFF
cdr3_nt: TGTGCCAGCAGCTCCGGGACTAGCGGGAGCAATGAGCAGTTCTTC

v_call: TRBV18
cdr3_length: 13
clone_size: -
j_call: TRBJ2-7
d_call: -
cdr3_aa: CASSPRGTYEQYF
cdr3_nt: TGTGCCAGCTCACCCCGGGGCACCTACGAGCAGTACTTC

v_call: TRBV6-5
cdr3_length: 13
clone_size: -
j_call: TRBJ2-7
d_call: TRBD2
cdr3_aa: CASQTSGAYEQYF
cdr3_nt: TGTGCCAGCCAGACTAGCGGGGCCTACGAGCAGTACTTC

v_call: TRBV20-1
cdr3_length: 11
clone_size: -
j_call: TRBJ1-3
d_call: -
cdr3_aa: CSARDLNTIYF
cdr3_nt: TGCAGTGCTAGAGATCTAAACACCATATATTTT

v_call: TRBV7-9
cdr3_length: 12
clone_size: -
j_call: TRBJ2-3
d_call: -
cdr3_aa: CASSLSTDTQYF
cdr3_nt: TGTGCCAGCAGCCTTAGCACAGATACGCAGTATTTT

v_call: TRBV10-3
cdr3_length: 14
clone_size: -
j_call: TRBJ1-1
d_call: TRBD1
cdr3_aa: CAITEDRGAREAFF
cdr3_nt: TGTGCCATCACCGAGGACAGGGGGGCACGTGAAGCTTTCTTT

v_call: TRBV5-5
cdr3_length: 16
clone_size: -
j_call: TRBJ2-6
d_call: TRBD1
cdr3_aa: CASSEGANTGANVLTF
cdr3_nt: TGTGCCAGCAGCGAGGGGGCAAATACTGGGGCCAACGTCCTGACTTTC

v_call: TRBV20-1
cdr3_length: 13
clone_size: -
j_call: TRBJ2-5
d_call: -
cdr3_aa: CSASLRREETQYF
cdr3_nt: TGCAGTGCTAGTTTACGGCGGGAAGAGACCCAGTACTTC

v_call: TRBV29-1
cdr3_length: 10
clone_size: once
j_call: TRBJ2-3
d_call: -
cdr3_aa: CSAGEDTQYF
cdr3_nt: TGCAGCGCCGGGGAAGATACGCAGTATTTT

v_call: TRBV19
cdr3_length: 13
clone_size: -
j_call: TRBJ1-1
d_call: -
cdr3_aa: CASNPTGMTEAFF
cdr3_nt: TGTGCCAGTAACCCCACAGGGATGACTGAAGCTTTCTTT